The 32 T cell receptor beta chains listed next were all sequenced from one sample in a study of blood T cell repertoires in COVID-19. The repertoire was sequenced with immunoSEQ multiplex PCR; TCRdb's copy has only in-frame clones and lacks some. This sample has over 150,000 clones, with about 82% found just once. Sequencing was performed on peripheral blood. Receptors originate from a man aged 50 or older with active or convalescent COVID-19.

The chain is built from TRBV27 and TRBJ2-7; 8 bases are a match to TRBD2. Per the germline V gene, CDR1 is MNHEY and CDR2 is SMNVEV (reference sequence). The CDR3 contains 14 residues. V dropped 5 bases and J dropped 3; count of bases not matched to a gene: 6. CDR3 DNA sequence: TGTGCCAGCAGTCCCCACGGGGGGGACTACGAGCAGTACTTC. Protein product: CASSPHGGDYEQYF.

The chain joins TRBV19 to TRBJ1-2, with 7 nucleotides matching TRBD1. This CDR3 spans 16 amino acids. The germline V gene has CDR1 LNHDA and CDR2 SQIVND (reference sequence). With 6 bases clipped from V and 5 bases from J, the junction kept 15 bases outside the gene matches. CDR3 loop: CASRIRDSEPSYGYTF. DNA of the CDR3: TGTGCCAGTAGAATACGGGACAGCGAGCCCTCGTATGGCTACACCTTC.

The chain employs TRBV2 and TRBJ2-1; 12 bases align to TRBD2. The J segment lost 3 bases and the V segment lost 8 bases, leaving 5 bases of the junction unmatched. The germline V gene encodes CDR1 SNHLY and CDR2 FYNNEI. The CDR3 is 15 residues long. This CDR3 is CASASGRAIYNEQFF. CDR3 coding DNA: TGTGCCAGCGCTAGCGGGAGGGCCATCTACAATGAGCAGTTCTTC. The variable domain in full, completed from reference TRBV2 and TRBJ2-1, reads EPEVTQTPSHQVTQMGQEVILRCVPISNHLYFYWYRQILGQKVEFLVSFYNNEISEKSEIFDDQFSVERPDGSNFTLKIRSTKLEDSAMYFCASASGRAIYNEQFFGPGTRLTVL.

This rearrangement joins TRBV27 to TRBJ2-1, with 9 nucleotides matching TRBD1. The V gene end was trimmed by 5 bases and the J gene end by 5 bases; junction bases not matched to a gene: 4. CDR1 is MNHEY, CDR2 SMNVEV, per germline (reference sequence). There are 14 residues in the CDR3. The CDR3 protein is CASSPGTGHNEQFF. The DNA for the CDR3 is TGTGCCAGCAGTCCCGGGACAGGGCACAATGAGCAGTTCTTC.

This sequence joins TRBV30 and TRBJ2-7; 8 bases are shared with TRBD2. CDR1 is GTSNPN, CDR2 SVGIG, per germline (reference sequence). The CDR3 runs 18 residues. J gave up 1 base and V 1 base, and 15 bases lay outside the gene matches. The CDR3 here is CAWSELLRRASGSYEQYF. DNA of the CDR3: TGTGCCTGGAGTGAGCTCCTGAGGAGGGCTAGCGGGTCCTACGAGCAGTACTTC.

The genes are TRBV6-5 and TRBJ2-3, with TRBD2 matching 8 bases. The CDR3 length is 16 residues. The germline gives CDR1 MNHEY, CDR2 SVGAGI. Trimming at V came to 0 bases and at J to 4 bases, leaving 6 bases not matched to a gene. In DNA form, the CDR3 reads TGTGCCAGCAGTTACTCTATCGGGGGGGCTGCAGATACGCAGTATTTT. Its translation: CASSYSIGGAADTQYF.

The chain recombines TRBV9 with TRBJ2-1, with 9 bases that match TRBD2. With V trimmed by 0 bases and J by 0 bases, 10 bases remained unmatched. Germline V CDR1 and CDR2: SGDLS, YYNGEE. The CDR3 has 19 amino acids. Here the CDR3 reads CASSVGPNSGRSSYNEQFF. The CDR3 DNA is TGTGCCAGCAGCGTAGGTCCCAATAGCGGGAGAAGCTCCTACAATGAGCAGTTCTTC. Filled out from reference TRBV9 and TRBJ2-1, the complete variable domain reads DSGVTQTPKHLITATGQRVTLRCSPRSGDLSVYWYQQSLDQGLQFLIQYYNGEERAKGNILERFSAQQFPDLHSELNLSSLELGDSALYFCASSVGPNSGRSSYNEQFFGPGTRLTVL.

The chain recombines TRBV5-1 with TRBJ2-5; D is possibly TRBD2 (5 bases). Trimming took 3 bases from V and 1 from J, leaving 10 bases between them. Germline V gene data show CDR1 as SGHRS and CDR2 as YFSETQ. CDR3 length: 14 amino acids. Here the CDR3 DNA reads TGCGCCAGCAGCTCTGGACTGACCCAAGAGACCCAGTACTTC. It yields the protein CASSSGLTQETQYF.

CDR3 in amino acids: CASSLRSGGGSPLHF. CDR3 DNA sequence: TGTGCCAGCAGCTTAAGGTCAGGTGGGGGCTCACCCCTCCACTTT. This chain joins TRBV11-2 and TRBJ1-6; D possibly corresponds to TRBD1 (6 bases). The CDR3 consists of 15 residues. The germline V gene has CDR1 SGHAT and CDR2 FQNNGV. The V gene lost 2 bases and the J gene lost 10 bases, with 15 bases spanning the gap.

V gene TRBV24-1 combines with J gene TRBJ2-7; TRBD1 aligns across 10 bases. This CDR3 contains 13 residues. Germline loops: CDR1 KGHDR, CDR2 SFDVKD. V was pared by 5 bases and J by 7 bases, with 4 bases of the junction left unmatched. The CDR3 here is CATSAGQGREQYF. The DNA of the CDR3 is TGTGCCACCAGTGCGGGACAGGGGCGGGAGCAGTACTTC.

The chain employs TRBV10-3 and TRBJ1-1, with D perhaps matching TRBD1 (6 bases). Germline values: CDR1 ENHRY, CDR2 SYGVKD. V was clipped by 6 bases and J by 5 bases, with 10 bases between them. CDR3 length: 12 residues. As DNA, the CDR3 is TGTGCCATCAGGGAAGACAGGACTGAAGCTTTCTTT. Its translation is CAIREDRTEAFF.

V usage is TRBV6-1 and J usage is TRBJ1-5, with a weak D call TRBD1 (6 bases). V was trimmed by 4 bases and J by 5 bases, leaving 18 bases between them. Looked up from germline, CDR1 is MNHNS and CDR2 is SASEGT. CDR3 length: 16 residues. The CDR3 here is CASSASPQGSYQPQHF. The CDR3 DNA reads TGTGCCAGCAGTGCTTCCCCCCAGGGGTCTTATCAGCCCCAGCATTTT.

This clone was seen a few times. This chain joins TRBV2 and TRBJ1-6, with 7 bases fitting TRBD1. Trimming took 3 bases from V and 9 from J; bases not matched to a gene: 8. The CDR3 has 15 residues. Per germline, CDR1 SNHLY and CDR2 FYNNEI. The CDR3 sequence is CASSEAGGGSSPLHF. Written as DNA, the CDR3 is TGTGCCAGCAGTGAGGCAGGGGGAGGCAGTTCACCCCTCCACTTT.

The chain is built from TRBV5-5 and TRBJ1-5; 7 nucleotides line up with TRBD1. V lost 1 base and J lost 1; bases outside the gene matches: 2. The CDR3 has 15 amino acids. Germline CDR1 SGHKS, CDR2 YYEKEE (reference sequence). CDR3 nucleotides: TGTGCCAGCAGCTTGACAGGGGAAAGCAATCAGCCCCAGCATTTT. Translating it yields CASSLTGESNQPQHF.

This clone was observed a few times. V and J are TRBV12-5 and TRBJ1-3; D ambiguous. The CDR3 loop spans 13 amino acids. Looked up from germline, CDR1 is LGHNT and CDR2 is FRNRAP. V was trimmed by 8 bases and J by 2 bases, leaving 10 bases between them. The CDR3 nucleotides read TGTGCTAGTCTACAGTCTCCTGGAAACACCATATATTTT. Residues: CASLQSPGNTIYF.

V usage is TRBV7-9 and J usage is TRBJ1-1; the match to TRBD1 covers 8 bases. Per the germline V gene, CDR1 is SEHNR and CDR2 is FQNEAQ (reference sequence). V trimming: 4 bases; J trimming: 8 bases; junction bases outside the gene matches: 21. This CDR3 comprises 18 residues. The DNA for the CDR3 is TGTGCCAGCAGCTCGATGTCAGGGGGCGCGGATTGGCGTCTAGAAGCTTTCTTT. This encodes CASSSMSGGADWRLEAFF.

This chain connects TRBV11-3 to TRBJ1-2; TRBD1 matches at 7 bases. Germline loops: CDR1 SGHNT, CDR2 YENEEA. The CDR3 is made up of 15 amino acids. Trimming removed 1 base from V and 3 bases from J; junction bases left unmatched: 5. The CDR3 DNA reads TGTGCCAGCAGCTTAGGGGCAGGGGGAGACTATGGCTACACCTTC. As protein: CASSLGAGGDYGYTF. The full variable domain, completed using reference TRBV11-3 and TRBJ1-2, is EAGVVQSPRYKIIEKKQPVAFWCNPISGHNTLYWYLQNLGQGPELLIRYENEEAVDDSQLPKDRFSAERLKGVDSTLKIQPAELGDSAVYLCASSLGAGGDYGYTFGSGTRLTVV.

V usage is TRBV9 and J usage is TRBJ1-6; D gene ambiguous. The CDR3 is made up of 16 amino acids. Trimming cost V 0 bases and J 0 bases, with 7 bases left between them. In germline, CDR1 is SGDLS, CDR2 YYNGEE. For the CDR3, the DNA is TGTGCCAGCAGCGTAGGCACGAGCTCCTATAATTCACCCCTCCACTTT. Its protein is CASSVGTSSYNSPLHF.

The V call is TRBV5-4, the J call TRBJ2-7; 8 nucleotides agree with TRBD2. In germline, CDR1 is SGHNT, CDR2 YYREEE (reference sequence). This CDR3 comprises 15 residues. V shed 5 bases and J 2 bases; nucleotides not matched to a gene: 9. This CDR3 is CASSSGGLQAYEQYF. CDR3 DNA sequence: TGTGCCAGCAGTTCGGGGGGGTTGCAGGCCTACGAGCAGTACTTC.

The rearrangement uses TRBV25-1 and TRBJ2-1; 11 bases fit TRBD1. Germline values: CDR1 MGHDK, CDR2 SYGVNS. This CDR3 contains 18 residues. V was pared by 3 bases and J by 1 base, with 8 bases of the junction left unmatched. Here the CDR3 reads CASSETGGTGGSYNEQFF. DNA of the CDR3: TGTGCCAGCAGTGAGACCGGGGGGACAGGGGGTTCCTACAATGAGCAGTTCTTC.

The J gene is TRBJ1-2, the V gene TRBV6-5; 8 nucleotides align to TRBD1. Germline values: CDR1 MNHEY, CDR2 SVGAGI. Germline trimming cut 2 bases from V and 4 bases from J; bases unmatched to any gene: 9. The CDR3 loop spans 16 amino acids. CDR3 bases: TGTGCCAGCAGTTACCGGAGAGGACAGGGTAGCTATGGCTACACCTTC. Translated, it gives CASSYRRGQGSYGYTF.

For the CDR3, the DNA is TGTGCCAGCAGTTTCGAAATGCGGGGTGGTCAGTACTTC. Its protein is CASSFEMRGGQYF. The chain links TRBV12-3 or TRBV12-4 to TRBJ2-4; tentative D call: TRBD2 (6 bases). The CDR3 sequence is 13 residues long. Trimming took off 3 bases at V and 12 bases at J, with 15 bases between the two ends.

The gene calls are TRBV24-1 and TRBJ1-2; weak D call: TRBD1 (6 bases). The CDR3 consists of 13 residues. V was cut by 4 bases and J by 7 bases, with 12 bases left in between. Looked up from germline, CDR1 is KGHDR and CDR2 is SFDVKD. DNA for the CDR3: TGTGCCACCAGTGAAGGGGGGGCGCGTGGCTACACCTTC. This codes for CATSEGGARGYTF.

This rearrangement joins TRBV11-3 to TRBJ2-3, with TRBD1 matching 10 bases. CDR1 and CDR2 from the germline V gene are SGHNT and YENEEA. This CDR3 contains 16 residues. V gave up 5 bases and J gave up 4 bases; unmatched junction bases: 9. In nucleotides, the CDR3 is TGTGCCAGCAGCAGCACGCAGGGACAGGGGTCAGATACGCAGTATTTT. It encodes CASSSTQGQGSDTQYF.

This rearrangement joins TRBV29-1 to TRBJ2-5, with D tentatively TRBD1 (8 bases). Germline V gene data show CDR1 as SQVTM and CDR2 as ANQGSEA. This CDR3 has 17 residues. Trimming removed 0 bases from V and 5 bases from J, with 22 bases in between. The CDR3 region is CSVEDPGTGSGGETQYF. The CDR3 DNA reads TGCAGCGTTGAAGACCCTGGGACAGGCTCCGGGGGGGAGACCCAGTACTTC.

The chain employs TRBV30 and TRBJ2-1, with D possibly TRBD1 on 5 matching bases. The CDR3 runs 11 residues. Germline lookup yields CDR1 GTSNPN and CDR2 SVGIG (reference sequence). Trimming stripped 5 bases from V and 6 bases from J, with 8 bases between. The CDR3 nucleotides are TGTGCCTGGGGGGCTCCCAATGAGCAGTTCTTC. It encodes CAWGAPNEQFF.

The rearrangement joins TRBV5-4 to TRBJ1-2, with D unresolved. The CDR3 spans 13 residues. Looked up from germline, CDR1 is SGHNT and CDR2 is YYREEE (reference sequence). The V gene lost 4 bases and the J gene lost 6 bases, with 13 bases spanning the gap. CDR3 in amino acids: CASSASTFDGYTF. CDR3 nucleotide sequence: TGTGCCAGCAGCGCATCGACATTCGATGGCTACACCTTC.

The V gene is TRBV19, the J gene TRBJ2-7, with 8 bases identical to TRBD1. The germline gives CDR1 LNHDA, CDR2 SQIVND (reference sequence). V trimming: 6 bases; J trimming: 2 bases; junction bases outside the gene matches: 3. This CDR3 has 13 amino acids. The CDR3 nucleotides are TGTGCCAGTAGGTCGACAGGGGCCTACGAGCAGTACTTC. This codes for CASRSTGAYEQYF.

This clone was seen a handful of times. The J gene is TRBJ2-7, the V gene TRBV6-1; D not certain. V lost 2 bases to trimming and J lost 7 bases, with 6 bases between them. CDR3 length equals 11 residues. Germline V gene data show CDR1 as MNHNS and CDR2 as SASEGT. CDR3 DNA sequence: TGTGCCAGCAGTGAATCGAGGGAGCAGTACTTC. Translating it yields CASSESREQYF.

The V call is TRBV15, the J call TRBJ1-4; 9 nucleotides line up with TRBD1. CDR3 size: 16 residues. Germline V gene lookup returns CDR1 LNHNV and CDR2 YYDKDF (reference sequence). With 0 bases clipped from V and 4 bases from J, the junction kept 3 bases outside the gene matches. The CDR3 loop is CATSRDRTGVNEKLFF. Written as DNA, the CDR3 is TGTGCCACCAGCAGAGATCGGACAGGGGTTAATGAAAAACTGTTTTTT.

V and J are TRBV7-8 and TRBJ1-5; 7 bases agree with TRBD1. CDR1 is SGHVS, CDR2 FQNEAQ, per germline. Trimming removed 5 bases from V and 4 bases from J; junction bases left unmatched: 5. The CDR3 is 14 residues long. This chain's CDR3 is CASSQQGRNQPQHF. CDR3 DNA: TGTGCCAGCAGCCAACAGGGGCGGAATCAGCCCCAGCATTTT.

The chain joins TRBV29-1 to TRBJ1-1; D not certain. CDR1 is SQVTM, CDR2 ANQGSEA, per germline. The CDR3 has 13 residues. Between the trimmed V and J ends, which lost 4 bases and 2 bases, there was a span of 11 bases. The CDR3 reads CSVVRSPNTEAFF. CDR3 nucleotides: TGCAGCGTTGTACGAAGCCCAAACACTGAAGCTTTCTTT.